The entry below gives a single TCR beta chain sequence along with its context. Only in-frame clones appear in the TCRdb table, and some are missing; sequencing was by immunoSEQ multiplex PCR. The sample shows around 270,000 clones, over 75% of them seen only once. The data derive from a study of blood T cell repertoires in COVID-19. CDR1 and CDR2 (germline): KGHSH, LQKENI. The length of the CDR3 is 19 residues. Trimming removed 6 bases at V and 0 bases at J, with 21 bases between. The chain is built from TRBV18 and TRBJ2-6; D possibly corresponds to TRBD1 (5 bases). Sequenced input: peripheral blood. This sequence originates from a human donor with COVID-19, enrolled during active disease. The donor label of this sample is uncertain. The DNA for the CDR3 is TGTGCCAGCTCCCAAAGGGTTCAGGGCATCCTCTCTGGGGCCAACGTCCTGACTTTC. Its translation: CASSQRVQGILSGANVLTF. The full variable domain, in which reference TRBV18 and TRBJ2-6 provide the parts outside the CDR3, is NAGVMQNPRHLVRRRGQEARLRCSPMKGHSHVYWYRQLPEEGLKFMVYLQKENIIDESGMPKERFSAEFPKEGPSILRIQQVVRGDSAAYFCASSQRVQGILSGANVLTFGAGSRLTVL.